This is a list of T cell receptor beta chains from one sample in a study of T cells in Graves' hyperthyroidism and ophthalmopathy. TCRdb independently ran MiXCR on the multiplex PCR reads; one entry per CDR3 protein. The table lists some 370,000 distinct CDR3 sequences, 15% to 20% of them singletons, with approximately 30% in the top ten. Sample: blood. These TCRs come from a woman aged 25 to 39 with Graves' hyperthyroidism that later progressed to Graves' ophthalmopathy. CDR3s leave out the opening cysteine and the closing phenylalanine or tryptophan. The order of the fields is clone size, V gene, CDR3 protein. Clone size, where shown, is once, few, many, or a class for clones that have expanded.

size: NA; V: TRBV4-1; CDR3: ASSQESSYNEQF
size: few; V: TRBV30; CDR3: AWGSGYEQY
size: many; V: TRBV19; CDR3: APPAGELF
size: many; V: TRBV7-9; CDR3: ASSLALVGTEAF
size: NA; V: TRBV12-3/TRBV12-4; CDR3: ASRISGITDTQY
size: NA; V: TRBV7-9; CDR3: ASSSNHREQF
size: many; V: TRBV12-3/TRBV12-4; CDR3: ASSLRDSGTETQY
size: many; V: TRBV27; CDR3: ASAGTDYEQY
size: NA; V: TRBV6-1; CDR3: ASSDPSGQDGNEQF
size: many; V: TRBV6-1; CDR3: ASSDWDGTYEQY
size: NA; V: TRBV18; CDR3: ASSPFGLAGGSTDTQY
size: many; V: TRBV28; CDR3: ASSLQAGISGNTIY
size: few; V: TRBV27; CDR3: ASSSSYGGANVLT
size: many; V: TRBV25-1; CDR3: ASRTDITGELF
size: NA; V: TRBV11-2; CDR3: ASNEARDRSYQPQH
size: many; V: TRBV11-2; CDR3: ASSRGWGGRSNEQF
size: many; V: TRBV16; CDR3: ASSPSNEQF
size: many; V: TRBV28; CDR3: ASSYLDPPGEKLF
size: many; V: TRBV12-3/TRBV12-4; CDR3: ASSRERGTYEQY
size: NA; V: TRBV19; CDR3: ASSIPFSGSYNEQF
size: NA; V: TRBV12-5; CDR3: ASGPTTDGGPYNEQF
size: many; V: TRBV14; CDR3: ASSQEGATSGELF
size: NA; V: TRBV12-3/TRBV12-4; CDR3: ASTPTNEQF
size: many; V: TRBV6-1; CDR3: ASFSAQLSEQY
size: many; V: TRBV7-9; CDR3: ASSLAGRADTQY
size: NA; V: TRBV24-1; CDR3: ATSDPGTGEAGELF
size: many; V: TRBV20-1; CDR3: SARAGGTYEQY
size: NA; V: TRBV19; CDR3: ASSIGGLYGYT
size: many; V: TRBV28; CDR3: ASSSRLAVPYNEQF
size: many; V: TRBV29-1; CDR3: SAVLAGDADTQY
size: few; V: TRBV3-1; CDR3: ASSQGQGSGANVLT
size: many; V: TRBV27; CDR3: ASSPGTGMSGYT
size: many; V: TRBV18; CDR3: ASSLGVAETQY
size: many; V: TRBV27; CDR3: ASSLLGNYGYT